Below, 4 T cell receptor beta chains from the same sample are listed, as sequenced in a study of T cell responses to AZD1222 COVID-19 vaccine. Here immunoSEQ multiplex PCR was the method, and the copy in TCRdb shows in-frame clones only, minus some. The sample has over 110,000 clones, over 85% seen once. The input for sequencing was peripheral blood, taken on day 0 of AZD1222 vaccination. These receptors came from an adult in good health.

The V and J genes are TRBV9 and TRBJ1-3; tentative D call: TRBD1 (5 bases). Germline CDR1 and CDR2: SGDLS and YYNGEE. The CDR3 spans 15 residues. V lost 0 bases, J lost 2 bases, and 9 bases lay in between. The CDR3: CASSVDRLAGNTIYF. The CDR3 bases are TGTGCCAGCAGCGTAGACAGGCTAGCTGGAAACACCATATATTTT.

The V call is TRBV29-1, the J call TRBJ1-2, with a weak D call TRBD1 (5 bases). The CDR3 runs to 11 residues. The germline V and J ends were trimmed by 1 base and 13 bases, with 13 bases remaining between them. Looked up from germline, CDR1 is SQVTM and CDR2 is ANQGSEA. In DNA form, the CDR3 reads TGCAGCGTTGAAGGGGGGAGGGTCCTCACCTTC. Encoded protein: CSVEGGRVLTF.

The chain joins TRBV6-2 or TRBV6-3 to TRBJ1-5, with 9 bases fitting TRBD1. CDR1 is MNHEY and CDR2 is SVGEGT in the germline V gene. Trimming removed 2 bases from V and 4 bases from J; junction bases left unmatched: 9. This CDR3 has 17 residues. The CDR3, as DNA: TGTGCCAGCAGTTACACGCCGGGACAGGGTTATAATCAGCCCCAGCATTTT. This encodes CASSYTPGQGYNQPQHF.

The V gene is TRBV21-1, the J gene TRBJ1-2; the D call in the table, TRBD1, was not verified against the DNA. TRBV21-1 is a recognized pseudogene. CDR3 size: 19 residues. DNA for the CDR3: TGTGCCAGCAGCCCTCGAACGGGACAGGGTAAGGAGTGCAACTATGGCTACACCTTC. Protein sequence: CASSPRTGQGKECNYGYTF.